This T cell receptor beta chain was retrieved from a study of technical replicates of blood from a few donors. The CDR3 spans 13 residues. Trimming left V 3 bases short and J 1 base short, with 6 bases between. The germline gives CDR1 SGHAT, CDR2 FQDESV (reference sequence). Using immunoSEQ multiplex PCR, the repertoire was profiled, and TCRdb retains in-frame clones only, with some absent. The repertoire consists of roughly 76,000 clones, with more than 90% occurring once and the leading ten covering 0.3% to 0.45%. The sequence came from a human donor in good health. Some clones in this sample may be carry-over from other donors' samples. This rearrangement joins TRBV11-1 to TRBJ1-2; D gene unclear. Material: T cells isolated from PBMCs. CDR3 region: CASSLEINYGYTF. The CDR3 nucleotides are TGTGCCAGCAGCTTGGAGATTAACTATGGCTACACCTTC. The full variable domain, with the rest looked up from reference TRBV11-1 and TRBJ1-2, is EAEVAQSPRYKITEKSQAVAFWCDPISGHATLYWYRQILGQGPELLVQFQDESVVDDSQLPKDRFSAERLKGVDSTLKIQPAELGDSAMYLCASSLEINYGYTFGSGTRLTVV.